These 23 T cell receptor beta chains originate from one sample sequenced in a study of beta chain features in type 1 diabetes. Broader study findings: For Type 1 diabetes patients, all four CD4+ subsets carried TCRB CDR3s that were moderately but significantly shorter.

These receptors are not linked to any known antigen. What was sequenced were expressed TCRB transcripts, since all of the isolated RNA had been reverse transcribed. Repertoires were generated with immunoSEQ multiplex PCR, while TCRdb's copy carries only in-frame clones and drops some. The table shows 630,000 or so clones, with over 11% occurring only once. The sample was naive CD4+ T cells from blood. Receptors originate from a man between 18 and 35 years old with type 1 diabetes.

The table lists this clone with a few counts. The rearrangement uses TRBV25-1 and TRBJ2-1; TRBD2 is a possible D gene (6 bases). The CDR3 is made up of 16 amino acids. Per the germline V gene, CDR1 is MGHDK and CDR2 is SYGVNS. Trimming took 3 bases from V and 9 from J, leaving 21 bases between them. The CDR3 region has the DNA TGTGCCAGCAGTGACCGGGGACTTCCCGGGTTTGGTGAGCAGTTCTTC. Translated: CASSDRGLPGFGEQFF.

This clone was seen a few times. The V gene is TRBV29-1, the J gene TRBJ2-2; TRBD1 matches 9 bases. This CDR3 has 14 amino acids. V was pared by 6 bases and J by 3 bases, with 5 bases of the junction left unmatched. CDR1 and CDR2 (germline): SQVTM, ANQGSEA. The CDR3 region has the DNA TGCAGCGTAACCGGGACAGGGCACACCGGGGAGCTGTTTTTT. As protein: CSVTGTGHTGELFF.

This clone turned up a few times. The V and J genes are TRBV6-5 and TRBJ2-3; the D is unclear. This CDR3 comprises 16 residues. Trimming cost V 1 base and J 0 bases, with 11 bases left between them. Germline V gives CDR1 MNHEY, CDR2 SVGAGI. The CDR3 protein is CASSYLTLASTDTQYF. CDR3 coding DNA: TGTGCCAGCAGTTACTTAACCTTAGCTAGCACAGATACGCAGTATTTT.

The chain has TRBV10-3 and TRBJ1-1; D not resolved. The CDR3 runs 12 residues. Germline CDR1 and CDR2: ENHRY and SYGVKD. V shed 10 bases and J shed 3 bases, with 12 bases lying between them. CDR3 amino acids: CATKFGDTEAFF. The CDR3 DNA is TGTGCCACGAAATTTGGGGACACTGAAGCTTTCTTT.

There are a few counts of this clone. V gene TRBV30 combines with J gene TRBJ1-2, with D unclear. The germline V gene encodes CDR1 GTSNPN and CDR2 SVGIG (reference sequence). Trimming stripped 1 base from V and 4 bases from J, with 10 bases between. The CDR3 extends over 13 amino acids. The CDR3 is CAWSGPGSYGYTF. The CDR3 DNA follows: TGTGCCTGGAGTGGACCGGGGAGCTATGGCTACACCTTC. Using reference TRBV30 and TRBJ1-2 for the parts outside the CDR3, the full variable domain is SQTIHQWPATLVQPVGSPLSLECTVEGTSNPNLYWYRQAAGRGLQLLFYSVGIGQISSEVPQNLSASRPQDRQFILSSKKLLLSDSGFYLCAWSGPGSYGYTFGSGTRLTVV.

This clone was observed a handful of times. The chain combines TRBV30 with TRBJ2-1; 10 bases agree with TRBD1. Unmatched junction bases numbered 8, after V lost 3 bases and J lost 3 bases. The CDR3 consists of 16 residues. Germline values: CDR1 GTSNPN, CDR2 SVGIG (reference sequence). CDR3 nucleotides: TGTGCCTGGAGAGATAGGACAGGGGGAAACTACAATGAGCAGTTCTTC. This gives the protein CAWRDRTGGNYNEQFF. Drawing the rest from reference TRBV30 and TRBJ2-1, the complete variable domain is SQTIHQWPATLVQPVGSPLSLECTVEGTSNPNLYWYRQAAGRGLQLLFYSVGIGQISSEVPQNLSASRPQDRQFILSSKKLLLSDSGFYLCAWRDRTGGNYNEQFFGPGTRLTVL.

This clone came up once. The rearrangement uses TRBV15 and TRBJ2-3, with D perhaps TRBD1 or TRBD2 (5 bases each). The length of the CDR3 is 16 residues. V was clipped by 0 bases and J by 3 bases, with 13 bases between them. Germline V gene data show CDR1 as LNHNV and CDR2 as YYDKDF (reference sequence). Written as DNA, the CDR3 is TGTGCCACCAGCAGAGAGGGGGTTTCCGGAACAGATACGCAGTATTTT. Its translation is CATSREGVSGTDTQYF.

The CDR3 reads CASETANTGELFF. CDR3 DNA sequence: TGTGCCAGCGAGACTGCAAACACCGGGGAGCTGTTTTTT. The V call is TRBV27, the J call TRBJ2-2; D not certain. Germline CDR1 reads MNHEY; CDR2 reads SMNVEV (reference sequence). This CDR3 comprises 13 residues. The V end lost 8 bases, the J end lost 2 bases, and 9 bases lay between the germline ends.

The chain has TRBV19 and TRBJ1-2; tentative D call: TRBD1 (5 bases). Trimming removed 0 bases from V and 8 bases from J, with 13 bases in between. The germline CDR1 and CDR2 sequences are LNHDA and SQIVND (reference sequence). This CDR3 region has 14 residues. The CDR3 reads CASSIDVDTRGYTF. CDR3 in DNA: TGTGCCAGTAGTATAGATGTGGACACCCGGGGCTACACCTTC.

This clone has more than one count but fewer than ten. This rearrangement joins TRBV7-9 to TRBJ1-4; unclear D gene. CDR3 length: 12 residues. The V gene lost 8 bases and the J gene lost 4 bases, with 8 bases spanning the gap. Per the germline V gene, CDR1 is SEHNR and CDR2 is FQNEAQ (reference sequence). In DNA form, the CDR3 reads TGTGCCAGCCGGCCGGTTAATGAAAAACTGTTTTTT. Its translation: CASRPVNEKLFF.

This clone was counted between two and nine times. The genes are TRBV7-9 and TRBJ1-4, with D possibly matching TRBD1 (6 bases). Looked up from germline, CDR1 is SEHNR and CDR2 is FQNEAQ (reference sequence). The CDR3 is made up of 15 amino acids. V shed 5 bases and J shed 2 bases, with 12 bases lying between them. CDR3 in DNA: TGTGCCAGCAGCCCAAAGGGGGGCACTAATGAAAAACTGTTTTTT. Amino acids: CASSPKGGTNEKLFF.

This clone was detected a few times. The junction does not match germline at one end; this may be a read error. The gene calls are TRBV7-7 and TRBJ2-1; 8 nucleotides align to TRBD2. The CDR3 runs 14 residues. Germline V gene data show CDR1 as SSHAT and CDR2 as FNYEAQ (reference sequence). The CDR3 DNA reads TGTGCTAGCAGCTTACTCGGGAGGGCCAAGGAGCAGTTCTTC. Translation gives CASSLLGRAKEQFF.

The chain is built from TRBV28 and TRBJ2-7; a possible D gene is TRBD2 (5 bases). CDR1 is MDHEN and CDR2 is SYDVKM in the germline V gene. CDR3 length equals 12 residues. Trimming removed 1 base from V and 5 bases from J, with 6 bases in between. In DNA form, the CDR3 reads TGTGCCAGCAGTTTATTAGCGAACGAGCAGTACTTC. Translation: CASSLLANEQYF.

The rearrangement joins TRBV4-1 to TRBJ2-5; no firm D call. From germline, CDR1 is MGHRA and CDR2 YSYEKL. This CDR3 has 15 amino acids. V was trimmed by 4 bases and J by 2 bases, leaving 14 bases between them. CDR3 bases: TGCGCCAGCAGCCGCAGTCAAACCAGACAAGAGACCCAGTACTTC. Its protein product is CASSRSQTRQETQYF.

The chain couples TRBV9 to TRBJ1-3; 7 positions match TRBD1. Germline loops: CDR1 SGDLS, CDR2 YYNGEE. The V segment lost 6 bases and the J segment 0 bases; nucleotides outside the gene matches: 3. This CDR3 is built from 14 residues. CDR3 nucleotide sequence: TGTGCCAGCACTCGGACAGGCTCTGGAAACACCATATATTTT. Translated, it gives CASTRTGSGNTIYF.

This chain links TRBV9 with TRBJ2-7; 8 bases map to TRBD2. The J segment lost 5 bases and the V segment lost 7 bases, leaving 14 bases of the junction unmatched. Germline V gene lookup returns CDR1 SGDLS and CDR2 YYNGEE. This CDR3 has 15 residues. CDR3 DNA sequence: TGTGCCAGCTCTAATTTTAGCGGGGTGCGTGACGAGCAGTACTTC. Translating it yields CASSNFSGVRDEQYF.

V and J are TRBV30 and TRBJ1-1, with a weak D call TRBD1 (5 bases). Looked up from germline, CDR1 is GTSNPN and CDR2 is SVGIG (reference sequence). The CDR3 runs 13 residues. In DNA, the CDR3 is TGTGCAGGCGCCGGGGTAGGGGACACTGAAGCTTTCTTT. It codes for CAGAGVGDTEAFF.

The chain has TRBV4-2 and TRBJ1-2; D uncertain. The germline V and J ends were trimmed by 0 bases and 7 bases, with 9 bases remaining between them. Germline assignment: CDR1 LGHNA and CDR2 YNFKEQ. The length of the CDR3 is 13 residues. CDR3 DNA: TGTGCCAGCAGCCAAGATGGGAAGGTTGGCTACACCTTC. This translates into CASSQDGKVGYTF.

This clone appeared a few times. V is TRBV7-9 and J is TRBJ1-2, with D perhaps matching TRBD1 (5 bases). V lost 2 bases, J lost 7 bases, and 8 bases lay in between. In germline, CDR1 is SEHNR, CDR2 FQNEAQ (reference sequence). The CDR3 sequence is 12 residues long. The CDR3 spells CASSLSGSGYTF. The DNA for the CDR3 is TGTGCCAGCAGCTTATCAGGGTCTGGCTACACCTTC. The full variable domain, in which reference TRBV7-9 and TRBJ1-2 provide the parts outside the CDR3, is DTGVSQNPRHKITKRGQNVTFRCDPISEHNRLYWYRQTLGQGPEFLTYFQNEAQLEKSRLLSDRFSAERPKGSFSTLEIQRTEQGDSAMYLCASSLSGSGYTFGSGTRLTVV.

This clone has just a few counts. The J gene is TRBJ2-7, the V gene TRBV6-5; the match to TRBD2 covers 8 bases. V dropped 2 bases and J dropped 4; count of bases not matched to a gene: 7. Germline CDR1 reads MNHEY; CDR2 reads SVGAGI. The CDR3 extends over 15 amino acids. CDR3 residues: CASSYMSSGEYEQYF. CDR3 coding DNA: TGTGCCAGCAGTTACATGAGTAGCGGGGAGTACGAGCAGTACTTC.

The chain combines TRBV27 with TRBJ1-4, with 8 bases fitting TRBD1. Trimming removed 0 bases from V and 5 bases from J; junction bases left unmatched: 2. The germline gives CDR1 MNHEY, CDR2 SMNVEV (reference sequence). The CDR3 extends over 15 amino acids. CDR3 region: CASSLSQGGNEKLFF. In DNA, the CDR3 is TGTGCCAGCAGTTTATCACAGGGGGGAAATGAAAAACTGTTTTTT.

This chain uses TRBV5-1 with TRBJ2-6, with a tentative D call TRBD2 (5 bases). V was shortened by 4 bases and J by 3 bases, with 17 bases between the two germline ends. CDR1 is SGHRS, CDR2 YFSETQ, per germline. The CDR3 has 17 residues. The CDR3: CASSSSEGKVGANVLTF. The CDR3 DNA is TGCGCCAGCAGCAGTTCAGAGGGAAAAGTTGGGGCCAACGTCCTGACTTTC.

V gene TRBV7-3 combines with J gene TRBJ2-2; TRBD2 might be the D (5 bases). The germline gives CDR1 SGHTA, CDR2 FQGTGA. V gave up 2 bases and J gave up 8 bases, with 6 bases separating them. The CDR3 runs 12 residues. The CDR3 coding sequence is TGTGCCAGCAGCTTATCGGGAGGGGAGCTGTTTTTT. This codes for CASSLSGGELFF.